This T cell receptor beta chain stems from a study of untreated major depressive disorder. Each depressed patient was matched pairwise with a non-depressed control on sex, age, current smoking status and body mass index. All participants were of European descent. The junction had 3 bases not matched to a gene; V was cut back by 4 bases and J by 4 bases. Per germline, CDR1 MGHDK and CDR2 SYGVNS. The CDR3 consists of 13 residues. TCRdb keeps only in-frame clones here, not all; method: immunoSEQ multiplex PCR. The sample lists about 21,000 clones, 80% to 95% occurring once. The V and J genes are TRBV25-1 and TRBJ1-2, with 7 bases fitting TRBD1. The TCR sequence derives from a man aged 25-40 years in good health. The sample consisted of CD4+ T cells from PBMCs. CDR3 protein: CASSAGTAYGYTF. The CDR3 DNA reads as TGTGCCAGCAGTGCCGGGACAGCCTATGGCTACACCTTC.